The 29 T cell receptor beta chains below were found in one sample sequenced in a study of blood T cell repertoires in COVID-19. Data came from immunoSEQ multiplex PCR; TCRdb stores just in-frame clones and leaves some out. The table lists 200,000 to 250,000 clones, approximately 84% of them singletons, with approximately 8% in the top ten. The sample consisted of peripheral blood. The receptors come from a woman aged 45-59 years with active or convalescent COVID-19.

The V gene is TRBV6-1, the J gene TRBJ1-2, with 8 bases matching TRBD1. In germline, CDR1 is MNHNS, CDR2 SASEGT. V lost 3 bases and J lost 5; bases outside the gene matches: 17. The CDR3 runs to 18 residues. CDR3 DNA: TGTGCCAGCAGTGAGGCCGGTGACAGGGGAAGAGGTGGATATGGCTACACCTTC. As protein: CASSEAGDRGRGGYGYTF.

In regard to this clone: One end of the junction does not line up with germline, which may come from a read error. V gene TRBV7-3 combines with J gene TRBJ1-1; no clear D gene. Per the germline V gene, CDR1 is SGHTA and CDR2 is FQGTGA. The CDR3 covers 13 residues. CDR3 nucleotides: TGTGCCAGCAGCCCTGACGGACGGGGTGAAGGTTTCTTT. Residues: CASSPDGRGEGFF.

The chain carries TRBV21-1 and TRBJ1-5; the table gives TRBD1 as D, unverified against the DNA. TRBV21-1 is described as a pseudogene. This CDR3 has 17 residues. The CDR3 sequence: CASSKVGNPGGNQPQHF. CDR3 sequence (DNA): TGTGCCAGCAGCAAAGTGGGCAATCCCGGCGGCAATCAGCCCCAGCATTTT.

This clone was picked up many times. The CDR3 sequence is CASRYTGTLSYEQYF. The CDR3 bases are TGTGCCAGCCGTTATACGGGGACACTGTCCTACGAGCAGTACTTC. J is TRBJ2-7 and V is TRBV27, with D perhaps matching TRBD1 (6 bases). CDR1 and CDR2 (germline): MNHEY, SMNVEV (reference sequence). The length of the CDR3 is 15 residues. V was clipped by 8 bases and J by 1 base, with 18 bases between them.

This chain connects TRBV5-6 to TRBJ2-7, with D perhaps matching TRBD2 (6 bases). Germline CDR1 SGHDT, CDR2 YYEEEE. The CDR3 covers 14 residues. The V end was cut by 4 bases, the J end by 4 bases, with 15 bases between. This CDR3 is CASSPTSMGYEQYV. DNA for the CDR3: TGTGCCAGCAGCCCGACTAGTATGGGGTACGAGCAGTACGTC.

V gene TRBV2 combines with J gene TRBJ1-4; D call uncertain. This CDR3 is 14 amino acids long. Germline CDR1 is SNHLY and CDR2 is FYNNEI. Trimming shortened V by 6 bases and J by 5 bases, and 13 bases separated the two germline ends. The CDR3 bases are TGTGCCAGCAGGCCTGAGAGGAGCAATGAAAAACTGTTTTTT. Residues: CASRPERSNEKLFF. Using reference TRBV2 and TRBJ1-4 for the parts outside the CDR3, the full variable domain is EPEVTQTPSHQVTQMGQEVILRCVPISNHLYFYWYRQILGQKVEFLVSFYNNEISEKSEIFDDQFSVERPDGSNFTLKIRSTKLEDSAMYFCASRPERSNEKLFFGSGTQLSVL.

This clone was counted only a few times. V usage is TRBV19 and J usage is TRBJ1-2, with a weak D call TRBD1 (5 bases). This CDR3 has 14 amino acids. V was clipped by 8 bases and J by 3 bases, with 16 bases between them. Germline V gene sequence: CDR1 LNHDA, CDR2 SQIVND (reference sequence). The CDR3 nucleotides are TGTGCCAGTCGTCCGGGGGGATGGGACTATGGCTACACCTTC. Translating gives CASRPGGWDYGYTF.

As for this clone: Other DNA sequences within the sample encode an identical CDR3. V is TRBV7-9 and J is TRBJ2-3; 11 bases are shared with TRBD2. The CDR3 covers 17 residues. Germline lookup yields CDR1 SEHNR and CDR2 FQNEAQ (reference sequence). V lost 3 bases, J lost 0 bases, and 5 bases stayed unmatched. CDR3 coding DNA: TGTGCCAGCAGCTTGGGGCTAGCGGGGGGTAGCACAGATACGCAGTATTTT. Residues: CASSLGLAGGSTDTQYF.

This clone was detected once. The J gene is TRBJ1-4, the V gene TRBV3-1 (or the pseudogene TRBV3-2); TRBD1 agrees at 8 bases. Germline V CDR1 and CDR2: LGHDT, YNNKEL (reference sequence). The trim removed 0 bases at V and 11 bases at J, leaving 20 bases unmatched. CDR3 size: 19 residues. This CDR3 reads CASSQDKTAQGALKWKLFF. As DNA, the CDR3 is TGTGCCAGCAGCCAAGACAAGACTGCGCAGGGGGCCCTAAAGTGGAAACTGTTTTTT.

The chain couples TRBV5-6 to TRBJ2-5; a possible D gene is TRBD2 (6 bases). Per the germline V gene, CDR1 is SGHDT and CDR2 is YYEEEE. The CDR3 spans 13 residues. V was cut by 2 bases and J by 7 bases, with 12 bases left in between. The CDR3 DNA reads as TGTGCCAGCAGCTTTAGCGGTTCGGGGACCCAGTACTTC. The encoded protein is CASSFSGSGTQYF.

DNA of the CDR3: TGTGCCAGCAGTTCCCCCCTGGAGCTAAGCTCTGGAAACACCATATATTTT. It encodes CASSSPLELSSGNTIYF. The genes are TRBV7-9 and TRBJ1-3; D not certain. The CDR3 length is 17 residues. V lost 6 bases and J 0 bases, leaving 18 bases between the germline ends. The germline CDR1 and CDR2 sequences are SEHNR and FQNEAQ (reference sequence).

This rearrangement joins TRBV9 to TRBJ2-1; possible D gene TRBD2, 5 bases. Germline V gene data show CDR1 as SGDLS and CDR2 as YYNGEE. The V gene lost 2 bases and the J gene lost 1 base, with 10 bases spanning the gap. The CDR3 length is 15 residues. As DNA, the CDR3 is TGTGCCAGCAGCGTTACTAGTAGATCCTACAATGAGCAGTTCTTC. It encodes CASSVTSRSYNEQFF.

This chain uses TRBV28 with TRBJ1-2; TRBD1 aligns across 11 bases. Trimming at V came to 5 bases and at J to 4 bases, leaving 9 bases not matched to a gene. The germline gives CDR1 MDHEN, CDR2 SYDVKM. This CDR3 has 16 amino acids. The CDR3 protein is CASSLGTGGSVYGYTF. The DNA of the CDR3 is TGTGCCAGCAGTCTCGGGACAGGGGGTTCCGTCTATGGCTACACCTTC.

The DNA of the CDR3 is TGCGCCAGCAGCCAAGTACCAGGTGTCTCCTATAATTCACCCCTCCACTTT. This gives the protein CASSQVPGVSYNSPLHF. The chain combines TRBV4-1 with TRBJ1-6; no firm D call. Germline loops: CDR1 MGHRA, CDR2 YSYEKL. Trimming removed 1 base at V and 0 bases at J, with 10 bases between. There are 17 residues in the CDR3.

The chain has TRBV5-1 and TRBJ1-4; a weak D match, TRBD1 (6 bases). CDR1 and CDR2 (germline): SGHRS, YFSETQ. V was shortened by 4 bases and J by 6 bases, with 16 bases between the two germline ends. The CDR3 has 15 residues. Here the CDR3 reads CASSLGDQGYEKLFF. The CDR3 nucleotides read TGCGCCAGCAGCCTGGGTGACCAGGGGTATGAAAAACTGTTTTTT.

The V and J genes are TRBV5-4 and TRBJ2-5; perhaps TRBD2 as D (5 bases). Per germline, CDR1 SGHNT and CDR2 YYREEE (reference sequence). The CDR3 sequence is 14 residues long. V shed 0 bases and J shed 0 bases, with 6 bases lying between them. The CDR3 sequence: CASSLGGDQETQYF. DNA of the CDR3: TGTGCCAGCAGCTTGGGGGGAGACCAAGAGACCCAGTACTTC.

The V call is TRBV13, the J call TRBJ2-7; D possibly corresponds to TRBD2 (5 bases). This CDR3 has 16 amino acids. Germline V CDR1 and CDR2: PRHDT, FYEKMQ (reference sequence). The germline V and J ends were trimmed by 2 bases and 2 bases, with 16 bases remaining between them. CDR3 DNA: TGTGCCAGCAGCTTAAACCCGACCGAGGGCCCCTACGAGCAGTACGTC. Translating gives CASSLNPTEGPYEQYV.

This rearrangement joins TRBV6-5 to TRBJ1-5; 8 nucleotides agree with TRBD1. This CDR3 contains 13 residues. The V segment lost 5 bases and the J segment 8 bases; nucleotides outside the gene matches: 5. Per the germline V gene, CDR1 is MNHEY and CDR2 is SVGAGI. DNA of the CDR3: TGTGCCAGCAGTCAGGGGGCAGGGGAGCCCCAGCATTTT. Encoded protein: CASSQGAGEPQHF.

This clone was detected only a few times. The CDR3, as DNA: TGTGCCAGCAGCTTAAGTGGGACAGGGACCTACGAGCAGTACTTC. It specifies CASSLSGTGTYEQYF. V is TRBV7-3 and J is TRBJ2-7; TRBD1 aligns across 9 bases. CDR3 length: 15 amino acids. CDR1 is SGHTA and CDR2 is FQGTGA in the germline V gene. V lost 1 base and J lost 2; bases outside the gene matches: 3.

The CDR3 sequence: CASSLGERGRGNQPQHF. CDR3 coding DNA: TGTGCCAGCAGTCTAGGCGAAAGAGGCAGGGGTAATCAGCCCCAGCATTTT. The rearrangement joins TRBV6-6 to TRBJ1-5; a weak D match, TRBD1 (6 bases). The length of the CDR3 is 17 residues. Trimming removed 5 bases at V and 4 bases at J, with 21 bases between. Per germline, CDR1 MNHNY and CDR2 SVGAGI (reference sequence).

V usage is TRBV5-6 and J usage is TRBJ1-3; D possibly corresponds to TRBD1 (5 bases). Trimming took off 0 bases at V and 4 bases at J, with 14 bases between the two ends. The CDR3 spans 16 residues. Germline V lookup: CDR1 SGHDT, CDR2 YYEEEE. The CDR3 here is CASSLAGEIRGNTIYF. The CDR3 DNA is TGTGCCAGCAGCTTGGCGGGGGAGATCCGAGGAAACACCATATATTTT.

The chain is built from TRBV29-1 and TRBJ2-1; possibly TRBD1 for D (6 bases). Looked up from germline, CDR1 is SQVTM and CDR2 is ANQGSEA. The CDR3 is 14 residues long. Trimming pared 6 bases from V and 0 bases from J, leaving 12 bases between. Written as DNA, the CDR3 is TGCAGCGTCTACAGGGAGAACTCCTACAATGAGCAGTTCTTC. This encodes CSVYRENSYNEQFF.

J is TRBJ2-2 and V is TRBV24-1, with a possible D match to TRBD2 (5 bases). Deletions cut 10 bases from V and 2 bases from J, with 13 bases between. Germline V gives CDR1 KGHDR, CDR2 SFDVKD. The CDR3 totals 14 residues. The CDR3 DNA is TGTGCCACTACCGCCGAGGGAAACACCGGGGAGCTGTTTTTT. As protein: CATTAEGNTGELFF.

V is TRBV28 and J is TRBJ1-2; 12 bases map to TRBD1. Trimming took 8 bases from V and 2 from J; bases not matched to a gene: 3. There are 14 residues in the CDR3. Germline CDR1 and CDR2: MDHEN and SYDVKM. The CDR3, as DNA: TGTGCCAGCGGGGGACAGGGGGCCAACTATGGCTACACCTTC. Its translation is CASGGQGANYGYTF.

V and J are TRBV12-3 or TRBV12-4 and TRBJ1-2; D remains unclear. With 1 base removed from V and 5 bases from J, the gap between germline ends came to 5 bases. The CDR3 totals 12 residues. The CDR3 region is CASSLVSYGYTF. The CDR3 DNA reads TGTGCCAGCAGTTTAGTATCGTATGGCTACACCTTC.

This chain connects TRBV5-1 to TRBJ2-1, with 9 bases fitting TRBD2. There are 15 residues in the CDR3. Germline values: CDR1 SGHRS, CDR2 YFSETQ. With 4 bases clipped from V and 0 bases from J, the junction kept 2 bases outside the gene matches. DNA for the CDR3: TGCGCCAGCAGCATTAGCGGGAGCTCCTACAATGAGCAGTTCTTC. Translated: CASSISGSSYNEQFF.

The CDR3 region is CATARGRASNEQYF. In nucleotides, the CDR3 is TGTGCCACCGCTCGAGGGAGGGCCAGTAACGAGCAGTACTTC. The gene calls are TRBV15 and TRBJ2-7; 7 positions agree with TRBD2. V shed 8 bases, J shed 5 bases, and the junction held 12 bases outside the gene matches. There are 14 residues in the CDR3. Germline V gene sequence: CDR1 LNHNV, CDR2 YYDKDF (reference sequence).

Worth noting for this clone: Other DNA sequences in the sample encode the same CDR3. The chain is built from TRBV6-1 and TRBJ1-4; possibly TRBD1 for D (5 bases). In germline, CDR1 is MNHNS, CDR2 SASEGT. V was cut by 1 base and J by 8 bases, with 11 bases left in between. CDR3 length: 14 amino acids. As DNA, the CDR3 is TGTGCCAGCAGTGAAGGGGGCTTGGGGGAAAAACTGTTTTTT. Protein sequence: CASSEGGLGEKLFF.

This sequence joins TRBV15 and TRBJ2-5; the D is unclear. V was shortened by 5 bases and J by 5 bases, with 15 bases between the two germline ends. The CDR3 loop spans 14 amino acids. Germline CDR1 and CDR2: LNHNV and YYDKDF (reference sequence). The CDR3 spells CATSPQDLRETQYF. The CDR3 nucleotides are TGTGCCACCAGCCCGCAAGACTTGAGGGAGACCCAGTACTTC.